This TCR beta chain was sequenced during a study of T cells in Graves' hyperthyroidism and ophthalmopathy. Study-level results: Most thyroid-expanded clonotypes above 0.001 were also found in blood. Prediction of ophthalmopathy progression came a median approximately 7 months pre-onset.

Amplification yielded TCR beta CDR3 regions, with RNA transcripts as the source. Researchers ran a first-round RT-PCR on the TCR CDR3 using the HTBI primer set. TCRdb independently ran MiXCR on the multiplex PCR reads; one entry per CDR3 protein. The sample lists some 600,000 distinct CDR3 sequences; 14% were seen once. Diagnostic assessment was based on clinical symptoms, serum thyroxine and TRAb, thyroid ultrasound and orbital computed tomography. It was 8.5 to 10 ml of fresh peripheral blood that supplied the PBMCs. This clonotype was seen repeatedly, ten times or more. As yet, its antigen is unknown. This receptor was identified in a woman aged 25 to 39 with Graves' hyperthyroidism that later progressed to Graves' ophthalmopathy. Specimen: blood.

CDR3 sequence: CASSSTPGQVLIVGYTF. The CDR3, as DNA: TGTGCCAGCAGCTCAACTCCGGGACAGGTCCTGATAGTCGGCTACACCTTC. This chain uses TRBV7-2 with TRBJ1-2; 8 positions match TRBD1. The CDR3 length is 17 residues. Germline trimming cut 4 bases from V and 8 bases from J; bases unmatched to any gene: 18. Per germline, CDR1 SGHTA and CDR2 FQGNSA.